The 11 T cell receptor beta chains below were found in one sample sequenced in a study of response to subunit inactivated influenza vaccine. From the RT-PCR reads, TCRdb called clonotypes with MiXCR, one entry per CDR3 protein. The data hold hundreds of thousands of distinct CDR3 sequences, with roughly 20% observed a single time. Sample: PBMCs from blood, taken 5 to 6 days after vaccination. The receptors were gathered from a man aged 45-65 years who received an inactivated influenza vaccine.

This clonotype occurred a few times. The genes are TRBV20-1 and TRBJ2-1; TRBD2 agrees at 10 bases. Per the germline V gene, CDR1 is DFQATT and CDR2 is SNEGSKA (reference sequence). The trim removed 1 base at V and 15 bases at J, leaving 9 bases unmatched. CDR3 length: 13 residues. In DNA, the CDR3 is TGCAGTGCTAGAGTCCCGCTAGCGGGAGTTCCGTTCTTC. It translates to CSARVPLAGVPFF.

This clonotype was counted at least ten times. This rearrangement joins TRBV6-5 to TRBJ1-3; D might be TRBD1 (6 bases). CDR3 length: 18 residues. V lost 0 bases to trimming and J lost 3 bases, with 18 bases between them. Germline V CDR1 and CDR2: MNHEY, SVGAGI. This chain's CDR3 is CASSYSPVGGAGGNTIYF. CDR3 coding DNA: TGTGCCAGCAGTTACTCTCCGGTCGGGGGGGCTGGTGGAAACACCATATATTTT.

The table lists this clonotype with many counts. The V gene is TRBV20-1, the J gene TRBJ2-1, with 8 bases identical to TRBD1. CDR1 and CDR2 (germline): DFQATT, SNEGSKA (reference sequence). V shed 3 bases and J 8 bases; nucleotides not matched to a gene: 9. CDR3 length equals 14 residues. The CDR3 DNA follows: TGCAGTGCTAGCGGACAGGGAAGGATCGATGAGCAGTTCTTC. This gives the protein CSASGQGRIDEQFF.

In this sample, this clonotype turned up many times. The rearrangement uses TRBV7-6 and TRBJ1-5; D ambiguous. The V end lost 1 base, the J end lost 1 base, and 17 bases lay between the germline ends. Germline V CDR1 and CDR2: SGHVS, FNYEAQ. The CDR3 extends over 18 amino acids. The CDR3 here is CASSLGPPGILSNQPQHF. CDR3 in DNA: TGTGCCAGCAGCTTAGGGCCCCCGGGGATATTGAGCAATCAGCCCCAGCATTTT.

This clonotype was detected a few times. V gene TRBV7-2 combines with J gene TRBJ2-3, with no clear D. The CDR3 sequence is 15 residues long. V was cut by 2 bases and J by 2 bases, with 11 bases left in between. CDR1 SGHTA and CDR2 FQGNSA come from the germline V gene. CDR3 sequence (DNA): TGTGCCAGCAGCTTATCGGCTCAAAACACAGATACGCAGTATTTT. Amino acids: CASSLSAQNTDTQYF. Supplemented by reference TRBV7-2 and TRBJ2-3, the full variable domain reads GAGVSQSPSNKVTEKGKDVELRCDPISGHTALYWYRQSLGQGLEFLIYFQGNSAPDKSGLPSDRFSAERTGGSVSTLTIQRTQQEDSAVYLCASSLSAQNTDTQYFGPGTRLTVL.

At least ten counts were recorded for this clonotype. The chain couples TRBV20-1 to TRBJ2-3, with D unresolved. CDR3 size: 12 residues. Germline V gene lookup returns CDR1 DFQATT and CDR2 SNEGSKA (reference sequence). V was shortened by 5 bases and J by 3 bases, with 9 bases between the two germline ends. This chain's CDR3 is CSAEARTDTQYF. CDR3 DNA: TGCAGTGCTGAAGCGAGAACAGATACGCAGTATTTT.

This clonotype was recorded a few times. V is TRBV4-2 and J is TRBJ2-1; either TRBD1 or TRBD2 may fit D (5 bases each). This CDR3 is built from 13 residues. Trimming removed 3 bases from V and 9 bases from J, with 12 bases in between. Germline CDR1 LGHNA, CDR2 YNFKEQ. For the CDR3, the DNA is TGTGCCAGCAGCCAGGGGGTAGCCACTGAGCAGTTCTTC. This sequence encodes CASSQGVATEQFF.

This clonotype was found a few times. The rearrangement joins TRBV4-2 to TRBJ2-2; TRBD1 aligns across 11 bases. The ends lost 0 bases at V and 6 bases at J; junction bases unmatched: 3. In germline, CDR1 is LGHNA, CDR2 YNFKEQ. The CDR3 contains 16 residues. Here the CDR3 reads CASSQDPGQGAGELFF. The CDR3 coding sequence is TGTGCCAGCAGCCAAGACCCGGGACAGGGGGCCGGGGAGCTGTTTTTT.

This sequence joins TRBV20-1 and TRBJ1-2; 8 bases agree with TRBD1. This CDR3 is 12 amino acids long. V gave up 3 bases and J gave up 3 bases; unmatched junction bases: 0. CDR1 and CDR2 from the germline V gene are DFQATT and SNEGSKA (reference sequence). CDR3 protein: CSARDRDYGYTF. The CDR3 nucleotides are TGCAGTGCTAGGGACAGGGACTATGGCTACACCTTC.

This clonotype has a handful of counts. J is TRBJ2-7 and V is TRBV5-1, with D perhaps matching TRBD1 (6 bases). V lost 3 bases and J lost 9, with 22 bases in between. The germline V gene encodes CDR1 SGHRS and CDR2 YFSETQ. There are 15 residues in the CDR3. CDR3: CASSSLGQGDLPQYF. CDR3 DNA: TGCGCCAGCAGCTCGCTGGGACAAGGGGACCTTCCGCAGTACTTC.

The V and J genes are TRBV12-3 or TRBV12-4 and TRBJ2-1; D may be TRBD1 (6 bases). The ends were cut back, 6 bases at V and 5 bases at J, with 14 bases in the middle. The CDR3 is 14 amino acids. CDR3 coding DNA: TGTGCCAGCAGCCGTGGACAGTTTGACAATGAGCAGTTCTTC. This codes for CASSRGQFDNEQFF.